These 17 T cell receptor beta chains were all obtained from the same sample, sequenced in a study of blood T cell repertoires in COVID-19. TCRdb keeps only in-frame clones here, not all; method: immunoSEQ multiplex PCR. This table has some 110,000 clones, roughly four fifths appearing once. The sequenced material came from peripheral blood. These receptors were collected from a woman between 65 and 79 years old with acute or convalescent COVID-19.

The gene calls are TRBV6-6 and TRBJ2-7; 9 positions agree with TRBD1. Germline assignment: CDR1 MNHNY and CDR2 SVGAGI (reference sequence). V was clipped by 2 bases and J by 3 bases; unmatched bases: 5. This CDR3 has 15 amino acids. The CDR3 region is CASSYPDRGRYEQYF. As DNA, the CDR3 is TGTGCCAGCAGTTACCCGGACAGGGGACGCTACGAGCAGTACTTC.

This chain links TRBV7-9 with TRBJ1-2; D is possibly TRBD1 (5 bases). The CDR3 is made up of 15 amino acids. Germline V CDR1 and CDR2: SEHNR, FQNEAQ (reference sequence). V dropped 5 bases and J dropped 9 bases, with 22 bases sitting between them. For the CDR3, the DNA is TGTGCCAGCAGCCGGGGCGAGGAGGGGCCAGATAGCTACACCTTC. It codes for CASSRGEEGPDSYTF.

The gene calls are TRBV19 and TRBJ2-5; 13 bases align to TRBD2. The CDR3 loop spans 17 amino acids. CDR1 is LNHDA and CDR2 is SQIVND in the germline V gene (reference sequence). V lost 4 bases to trimming and J lost 5 bases; unmatched junction nucleotides: 10. Here the CDR3 reads CASSTGLAGVSGETQYF. For the CDR3, the DNA is TGTGCCAGTAGTACCGGACTAGCGGGGGTTTCAGGGGAGACCCAGTACTTC. Drawing the rest from reference TRBV19 and TRBJ2-5, the complete variable domain is DGGITQSPKYLFRKEGQNVTLSCEQNLNHDAMYWYRQDPGQGLRLIYYSQIVNDFQKGDIAEGYSVSREKKESFPLTVTSAQKNPTAFYLCASSTGLAGVSGETQYFGPGTRLLVL.

The V gene is TRBV5-1, the J gene TRBJ1-2; 9 bases line up with TRBD1. Germline lookup yields CDR1 SGHRS and CDR2 YFSETQ. V dropped 0 bases and J dropped 1; count of bases not matched to a gene: 4. The CDR3 runs 16 residues. CDR3 protein: CASSLVQGAINYGYTF. DNA for the CDR3: TGCGCCAGCAGCTTGGTACAGGGGGCTATTAACTATGGCTACACCTTC. The entire variable domain, with the rest obtained from reference TRBV5-1 and TRBJ1-2, is as follows: KAGVTQTPRYLIKTRGQQVTLSCSPISGHRSVSWYQQTPGQGLQFLFEYFSETQRNKGNFPGRFSGRQFSNSRSEMNVSTLELGDSALYLCASSLVQGAINYGYTFGSGTRLTVV.

The chain joins TRBV3-1 (or the pseudogene TRBV3-2) to TRBJ1-4, with D unclear. The CDR3 spans 15 residues. Per germline, CDR1 LGHDT and CDR2 YNNKEL (reference sequence). V was cut by 6 bases and J by 8 bases, with 19 bases left in between. The CDR3 spells CASSPPEERGEKLFF. CDR3 sequence (DNA): TGTGCCAGCAGTCCACCGGAGGAACGAGGGGAAAAACTGTTTTTT.

Comments on this clone: One end of the junction does not line up with germline, which may come from a read error. The J gene is TRBJ1-3, the V gene TRBV5-1; tentative D call: TRBD1 (5 bases). Germline lookup yields CDR1 SGHRS and CDR2 YFSETQ. The CDR3 extends over 16 amino acids. CDR3 amino acids: CANSLSGGSGGNTIYF. CDR3 sequence (DNA): TGCGCCAACAGCTTGAGCGGGGGATCAGGTGGAAACACCATATATTTT.

This clone was recorded a few times. At one end, the junction sequence differs from germline, possibly due to a read error. The chain uses TRBV7-3 and TRBJ2-7; D call uncertain. Germline CDR1 and CDR2: SGHTA and FQGTGA. This CDR3 contains 15 residues. Here the CDR3 DNA reads TGTGCCAGCAGCCTCGACCGTAGCACCTCCCACGAGCAGTACTTC. Translation: CASSLDRSTSHEQYF.

V is TRBV5-1 and J is TRBJ2-3, with 12 bases lining up with TRBD2. The ends lost 2 bases at V and 4 bases at J; junction bases unmatched: 2. The CDR3 is made up of 15 amino acids. Germline CDR1 reads SGHRS; CDR2 reads YFSETQ. CDR3 amino acids: CASSLWTSGADTQYF. CDR3 coding DNA: TGCGCCAGCAGCTTATGGACTAGCGGGGCAGATACGCAGTATTTT.

This CDR3 is CASSSRTGWNYGYTF. The CDR3 coding sequence is TGTGCCAGCAGCTCTAGGACAGGGTGGAACTATGGCTACACCTTC. The gene calls are TRBV5-5 and TRBJ1-2; 8 nucleotides line up with TRBD1. CDR3 size: 15 residues. The germline V gene encodes CDR1 SGHKS and CDR2 YYEKEE (reference sequence). The V gene end was trimmed by 3 bases and the J gene end by 2 bases; junction bases not matched to a gene: 6.

V usage is TRBV5-1 and J usage is TRBJ2-3; TRBD2 might be the D (6 bases). This CDR3 has 14 amino acids. The germline V gene has CDR1 SGHRS and CDR2 YFSETQ. Trimming left V 4 bases short and J 7 bases short, with 16 bases between. The CDR3 reads CASSPTRIWHTQYF. CDR3 nucleotides: TGCGCCAGCAGCCCGACTAGAATTTGGCATACGCAGTATTTT.

The chain carries TRBV3-1 (or the pseudogene TRBV3-2) and TRBJ2-3, with 8 bases matching TRBD1. Germline V gene sequence: CDR1 LGHDT, CDR2 YNNKEL (reference sequence). The ends lost 3 bases at V and 5 bases at J; junction bases unmatched: 4. CDR3 length equals 14 residues. In DNA, the CDR3 is TGTGCCAGCAGCCACAGGGGGCGTCAAGATACGCAGTATTTT. Translation gives CASSHRGRQDTQYF.

This clone was found a few times. This rearrangement joins TRBV11-3 to TRBJ1-2; perhaps TRBD1 as D (5 bases). The CDR3 covers 15 residues. Germline V CDR1 and CDR2: SGHNT, YENEEA. Trimming stripped 5 bases from V and 8 bases from J, with 21 bases between. The CDR3 protein is CASSTLLRDGGGYTF. DNA of the CDR3: TGTGCCAGCAGCACCCTACTCCGGGACGGGGGGGGCTACACCTTC. Full variable domain (outside the CDR3, taken from reference TRBV11-3 and TRBJ1-2): EAGVVQSPRYKIIEKKQPVAFWCNPISGHNTLYWYLQNLGQGPELLIRYENEEAVDDSQLPKDRFSAERLKGVDSTLKIQPAELGDSAVYLCASSTLLRDGGGYTFGSGTRLTVV.

V and J are TRBV18 and TRBJ1-2, with 7 bases lining up with TRBD1. J gave up 3 bases and V 3 bases, and 4 bases lay outside the gene matches. In germline, CDR1 is KGHSH, CDR2 LQKENI. The CDR3 runs to 14 residues. DNA of the CDR3: TGTGCCAGCTCACCTGGACAGGAGTACTATGGCTACACCTTC. Amino acids: CASSPGQEYYGYTF.

The chain employs TRBV3-1 (or the pseudogene TRBV3-2) and TRBJ1-2; possible D gene TRBD1, 6 bases. V lost 1 base and J 6 bases, leaving 15 bases between the germline ends. CDR1 and CDR2 (germline): LGHDT, YNNKEL (reference sequence). This CDR3 has 15 residues. CDR3 nucleotides: TGTGCCAGCAGCCAAGTGGTCGGGACAAAGGATGGCTACACCTTC. Protein product: CASSQVVGTKDGYTF.

This chain connects TRBV19 to TRBJ1-5, with 7 bases matching TRBD1. V shed 1 base, J shed 9 bases, and the junction held 0 bases outside the gene matches. The CDR3 consists of 12 residues. Germline loops: CDR1 LNHDA, CDR2 SQIVND (reference sequence). The CDR3 DNA follows: TGTGCCAGTAGTATAGCAGGGGGGCCCCAGCATTTT. It encodes CASSIAGGPQHF.

The CDR3 DNA reads as TGTGCCAGCAGACCTAGGACAGGGCTCTATGGCTACACCTTC. It is translated as CASRPRTGLYGYTF. The chain has TRBV6-2 or TRBV6-3 and TRBJ1-2; 8 nucleotides line up with TRBD1. Germline V gene sequence: CDR1 MNHEY, CDR2 SVGEGT. With 6 bases clipped from V and 4 bases from J, the junction kept 7 bases outside the gene matches. This CDR3 is built from 14 residues.

The chain joins TRBV30 to TRBJ2-2; D not resolved. Trimming shortened V by 3 bases and J by 1 base, and 12 bases separated the two germline ends. CDR1 is GTSNPN and CDR2 is SVGIG in the germline V gene (reference sequence). The CDR3 runs 15 residues. The CDR3 region has the DNA TGTGCCTGGAGCCCTATAACGGTGAACACCGGGGAGCTGTTTTTT. Translated, it gives CAWSPITVNTGELFF.